A selection of T cell receptor beta chains follows, all from one sample in a study of T cells in tuberculosis. Generated by immunoSEQ multiplex PCR, the TCRdb table keeps only in-frame clones and is missing some. The profile covers 30,000 to 45,000 clones, with about 94% appearing a single time and 5.5% to 8% taken by the ten largest. The sequenced sample was PBMCs. Receptors originate from a donor aged 10-29 years with latent tuberculosis or without tuberculosis infection. Each CDR3 is given with its conserved first and last residue. The order of the fields is V gene, J gene, clone size, D gene, CDR3 protein, CDR3 DNA. D genes are given only for firm matches. Clone size appears in some rows only: once, few, many, or a class for an expanded clone.

>TRBV6-1|TRBJ1-1|NA|NA
CASSERLGHAEAFF
TGTGCCAGCAGTGAACGTTTGGGACATGCTGAAGCTTTCTTT
>TRBV10-3|TRBJ2-3|NA|NA
CAISEPRTASTDTQYF
TGTGCCATCAGTGAGCCTCGGACAGCTAGCACAGATACGCAGTATTTT
>TRBV7-6|TRBJ1-2|NA|NA
CASGAGYGYTF
TGTGCCAGCGGTGCGGGGTATGGCTACACCTTC
>TRBV7-8|TRBJ1-5|NA|NA
CASSLTDDQPQHF
TGTGCCAGCAGCTTAACAGATGATCAGCCCCAGCATTTT
>TRBV19|TRBJ2-7|NA|TRBD1
CASSSLNRDRGSYEQYF
TGTGCCAGTAGTTCCCTGAACCGGGACAGGGGATCCTACGAGCAGTACTTC
>TRBV5-6|TRBJ1-5|NA|TRBD1
CASSPQGQGNQPQHF
TGTGCCAGCAGCCCCCAGGGACAGGGTAATCAGCCCCAGCATTTT
>TRBV6-6|TRBJ2-7|NA|NA
CASSRLVGASYEQYF
TGTGCCAGCAGCAGACTAGTAGGAGCCTCCTACGAGCAGTACTTC
>TRBV7-9|TRBJ1-2|NA|TRBD1
CASSRQGAFRGYTF
TGTGCCAGCAGTCGACAGGGGGCCTTCCGTGGCTACACCTTC
>TRBV6-1|TRBJ2-7|NA|TRBD2
CASSEARGGEQYF
TGTGCCAGCAGTGAAGCGCGGGGGGGCGAGCAGTACTTC
>TRBV29-1|TRBJ1-2|NA|TRBD1
CSVDSDVDRANYGYTF
TGCAGCGTTGATTCGGACGTGGACAGGGCTAACTATGGCTACACCTTC
>TRBV20-1|TRBJ1-1|NA|NA
CSARLGIEAFF
TGCAGTGCTAGACTAGGTATTGAAGCTTTCTTT
>TRBV21-1|TRBJ2-7|NA|NA
CASSKDRTSGGRSYEQYF
TGTGCCAGCAGCAAAGACCGGACTAGCGGGGGCCGCTCCTACGAGCAGTACTTC
>TRBV4-1|TRBJ2-3|once|TRBD2
CASTPRGGGADTQYF
TGCGCCAGCACCCCGAGGGGCGGGGGAGCAGATACGCAGTATTTT
>TRBV11-2|TRBJ2-3|NA|TRBD2
CASSLDWPSGGSTDTQYF
TGTGCCAGCAGCTTAGATTGGCCTAGCGGGGGTAGCACAGATACGCAGTATTTT
>TRBV5-1|TRBJ2-3|NA|NA
CASSLAEADTQYF
TGCGCCAGCAGCTTGGCCGAGGCAGATACGCAGTATTTT
>TRBV19|TRBJ2-7|NA|NA
CASSTSFSYEQYF
TGTGCCAGTAGTACTAGCTTCTCTTACGAGCAGTACTTC
>TRBV30|TRBJ1-2|NA|NA
CAWSKHLLRKANYGYTF
TGTGCCTGGAGTAAACACCTTCTCAGGAAAGCTAACTATGGCTACACCTTC
>TRBV7-6|TRBJ1-2|NA|TRBD1
CASSLGQGARSGYTF
TGTGCCAGCAGCTTGGGACAGGGGGCGCGAAGTGGCTACACCTTC
>TRBV30|TRBJ1-2|NA|NA
CAWSVDTDYGYTF
TGTGCCTGGAGTGTAGACACCGACTATGGCTACACCTTC
>TRBV15|TRBJ2-5|once|NA
CATSSYRQDAKETQYF
TGTGCCACCAGCTCCTACCGACAGGACGCTAAAGAGACCCAGTACTTC
>TRBV9|TRBJ2-7|NA|TRBD1
CASSTGGKQGSYEQYF
TGTGCCAGCAGCACAGGTGGGAAACAGGGGTCCTACGAGCAGTACTTC
>TRBV7-2|TRBJ2-7|NA|TRBD2
CASSPDSGGPPYEQYF
TGTGCCAGCAGCCCGGATAGCGGGGGGCCTCCCTACGAGCAGTACTTC
>TRBV19|TRBJ1-2|NA|TRBD1
CASSMDRDNYGYTF
TGTGCCAGTAGTATGGACAGGGACAACTATGGCTACACCTTC
>TRBV6-5|TRBJ2-1|NA|NA
CASSYGRLEGDNEQFF
TGTGCCAGCAGTTACGGGAGACTAGAAGGAGACAATGAGCAGTTCTTC
>TRBV5-1|TRBJ2-1|NA|TRBD1
CASSLFGRGPNNEQFF
TGCGCCAGCAGCTTGTTCGGCAGGGGGCCCAACAATGAGCAGTTCTTC
>TRBV5-1|TRBJ2-4|NA|TRBD2
CASSLGISGDIQYF
TGCGCCAGCAGCTTGGGAATCAGCGGGGACATTCAGTACTTC
>TRBV15|TRBJ1-1|NA|NA
CATSRAGATEAFF
TGTGCCACCAGCAGAGCAGGGGCCACTGAAGCTTTCTTT
>TRBV9|TRBJ1-1|NA|NA
CASTQILNTEAFF
TGTGCCAGCACCCAGATATTGAACACTGAAGCTTTCTTT
>TRBV7-2|TRBJ2-5|few|TRBD2
CASSQPGLARETQYF
TGTGCCAGCAGTCAACCGGGACTAGCAAGGGAGACCCAGTACTTC
>TRBV15|TRBJ1-4|NA|NA
CATSRGLPNEKLFF
TGTGCCACCAGCAGAGGGCTTCCTAATGAAAAACTGTTTTTT
>TRBV6-6|TRBJ1-3|NA|NA
CASASGSPGNTIYF
TGTGCCAGCGCTTCGGGTTCACCTGGAAACACCATATATTTT
>TRBV30|TRBJ2-7|NA|NA
CAWSRGGVAYEQYF
TGTGCCTGGAGCAGAGGGGGTGTAGCCTACGAGCAGTACTTC
>TRBV10-3|TRBJ2-4|NA|TRBD2
CAISEQGLETNIQYF
TGTGCCATCAGTGAGCAGGGACTAGAAACAAACATTCAGTACTTC